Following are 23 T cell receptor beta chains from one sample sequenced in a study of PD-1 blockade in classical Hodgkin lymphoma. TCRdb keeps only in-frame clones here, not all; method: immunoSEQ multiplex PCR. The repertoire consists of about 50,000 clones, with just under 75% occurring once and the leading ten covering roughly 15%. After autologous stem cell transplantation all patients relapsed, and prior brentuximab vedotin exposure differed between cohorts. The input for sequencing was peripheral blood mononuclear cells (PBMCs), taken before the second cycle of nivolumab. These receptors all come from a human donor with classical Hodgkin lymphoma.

As DNA, the CDR3 is TGTGCCAGCGAGCGGGGCTTTAACACTGAAGCTTTCTTT. Protein sequence: CASERGFNTEAFF. This rearrangement joins TRBV7-9 to TRBJ1-1, with D maybe TRBD1 (5 bases). V lost 8 bases to trimming and J lost 2 bases, with 12 bases between them. Germline V gene data show CDR1 as SEHNR and CDR2 as FQNEAQ (reference sequence). CDR3 length: 13 amino acids.

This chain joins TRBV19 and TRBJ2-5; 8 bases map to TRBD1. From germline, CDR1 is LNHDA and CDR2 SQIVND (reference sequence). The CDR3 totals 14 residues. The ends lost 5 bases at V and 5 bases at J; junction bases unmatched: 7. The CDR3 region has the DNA TGTGCCAGTAGTGACAGGGGAAATGAGGAGACCCAGTACTTC. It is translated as CASSDRGNEETQYF.

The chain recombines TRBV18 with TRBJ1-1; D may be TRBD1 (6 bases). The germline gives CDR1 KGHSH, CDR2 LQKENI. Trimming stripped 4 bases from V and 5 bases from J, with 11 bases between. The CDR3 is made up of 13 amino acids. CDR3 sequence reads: CASSQGVFTEAFF. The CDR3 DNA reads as TGTGCCAGCTCACAGGGGGTTTTTACTGAAGCTTTCTTT.

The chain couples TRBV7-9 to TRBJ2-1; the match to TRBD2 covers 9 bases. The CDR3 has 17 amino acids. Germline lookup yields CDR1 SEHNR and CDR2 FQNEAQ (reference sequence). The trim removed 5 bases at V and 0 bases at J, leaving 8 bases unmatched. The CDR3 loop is CASSPASGEHSYNEQFF. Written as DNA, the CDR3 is TGTGCCAGCAGCCCGGCTAGCGGGGAACACTCCTACAATGAGCAGTTCTTC. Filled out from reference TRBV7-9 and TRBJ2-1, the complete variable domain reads DTGVSQNPRHKITKRGQNVTFRCDPISEHNRLYWYRQTLGQGPEFLTYFQNEAQLEKSRLLSDRFSAERPKGSFSTLEIQRTEQGDSAMYLCASSPASGEHSYNEQFFGPGTRLTVL.

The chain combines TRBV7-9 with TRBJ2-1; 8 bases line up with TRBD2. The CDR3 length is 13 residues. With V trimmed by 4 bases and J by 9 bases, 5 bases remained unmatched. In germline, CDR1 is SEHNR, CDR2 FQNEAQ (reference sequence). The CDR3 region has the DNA TGTGCCAGCAGCTCCGCGGGAGGTGTTGAGCAGTTCTTC. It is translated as CASSSAGGVEQFF.

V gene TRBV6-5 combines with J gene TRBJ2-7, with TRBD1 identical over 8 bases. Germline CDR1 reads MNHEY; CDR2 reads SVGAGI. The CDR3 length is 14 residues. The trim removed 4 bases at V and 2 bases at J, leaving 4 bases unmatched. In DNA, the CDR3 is TGTGCCAGCAGTTGGACAGGGCTCCCCTACGAGCAGTACTTC. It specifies CASSWTGLPYEQYF.

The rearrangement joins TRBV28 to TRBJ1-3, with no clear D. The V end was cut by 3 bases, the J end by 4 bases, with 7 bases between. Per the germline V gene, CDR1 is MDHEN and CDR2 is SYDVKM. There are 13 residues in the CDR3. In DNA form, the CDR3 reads TGTGCCAGCAGTTTCGGAGGAGGAAACACCATATATTTT. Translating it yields CASSFGGGNTIYF.

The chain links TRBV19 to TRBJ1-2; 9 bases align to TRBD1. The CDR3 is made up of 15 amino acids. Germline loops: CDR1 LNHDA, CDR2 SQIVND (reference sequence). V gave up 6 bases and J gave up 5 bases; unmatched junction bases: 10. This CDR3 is CASSEPGQGLYGYTF. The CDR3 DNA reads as TGTGCCAGTAGCGAACCGGGACAGGGTCTATATGGCTACACCTTC. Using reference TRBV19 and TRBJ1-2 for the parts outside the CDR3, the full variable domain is DGGITQSPKYLFRKEGQNVTLSCEQNLNHDAMYWYRQDPGQGLRLIYYSQIVNDFQKGDIAEGYSVSREKKESFPLTVTSAQKNPTAFYLCASSEPGQGLYGYTFGSGTRLTVV.

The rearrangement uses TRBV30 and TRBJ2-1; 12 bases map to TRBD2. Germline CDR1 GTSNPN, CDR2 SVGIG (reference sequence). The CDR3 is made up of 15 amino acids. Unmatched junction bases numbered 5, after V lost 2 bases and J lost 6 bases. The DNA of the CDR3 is TGTGCCTGGAGTTCCGGACTAGCGGGAACCAATGAGCAGTTCTTC. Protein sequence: CAWSSGLAGTNEQFF.

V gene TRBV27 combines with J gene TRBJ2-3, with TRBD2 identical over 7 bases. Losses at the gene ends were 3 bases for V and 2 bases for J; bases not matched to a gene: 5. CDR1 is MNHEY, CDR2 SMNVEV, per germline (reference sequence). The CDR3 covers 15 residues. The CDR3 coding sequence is TGTGCCAGCAGTTTGGGAGGGATCCCCACAGATACGCAGTATTTT. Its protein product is CASSLGGIPTDTQYF.

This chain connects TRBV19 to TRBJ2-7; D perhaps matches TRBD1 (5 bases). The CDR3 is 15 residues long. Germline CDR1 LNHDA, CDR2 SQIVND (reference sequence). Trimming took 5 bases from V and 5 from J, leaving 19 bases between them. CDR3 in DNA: TGTGCCAGTAGTTCCATCGACAGAATCCTCGACGAGCAGTACTTC. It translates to CASSSIDRILDEQYF. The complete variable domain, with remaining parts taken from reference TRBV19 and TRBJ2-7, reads DGGITQSPKYLFRKEGQNVTLSCEQNLNHDAMYWYRQDPGQGLRLIYYSQIVNDFQKGDIAEGYSVSREKKESFPLTVTSAQKNPTAFYLCASSSIDRILDEQYFGPGTRLTVT.

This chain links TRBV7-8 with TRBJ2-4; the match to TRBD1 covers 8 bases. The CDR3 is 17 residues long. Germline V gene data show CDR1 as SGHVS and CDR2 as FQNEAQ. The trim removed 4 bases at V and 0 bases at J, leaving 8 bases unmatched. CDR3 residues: CASSSPGQAIAKNIQYF. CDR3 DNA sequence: TGTGCCAGCAGCTCACCGGGACAGGCAATAGCCAAAAACATTCAGTACTTC.

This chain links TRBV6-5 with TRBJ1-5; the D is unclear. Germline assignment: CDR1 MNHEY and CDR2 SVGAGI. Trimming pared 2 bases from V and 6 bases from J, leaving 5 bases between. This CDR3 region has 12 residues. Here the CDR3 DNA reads TGTGCCAGCAGTTACGCGGGTCAGCCCCAGCATTTT. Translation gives CASSYAGQPQHF.

CDR3 sequence: CASSSTGGGIGNQPQHF. The CDR3 DNA follows: TGTGCCAGCAGCTCAACAGGGGGAGGTATCGGCAATCAGCCCCAGCATTTT. The gene calls are TRBV7-9 and TRBJ1-5; TRBD1 matches at 8 bases. The CDR3 totals 17 residues. Germline CDR1 SEHNR, CDR2 FQNEAQ (reference sequence). Losses at the gene ends were 4 bases for V and 2 bases for J; bases not matched to a gene: 10.

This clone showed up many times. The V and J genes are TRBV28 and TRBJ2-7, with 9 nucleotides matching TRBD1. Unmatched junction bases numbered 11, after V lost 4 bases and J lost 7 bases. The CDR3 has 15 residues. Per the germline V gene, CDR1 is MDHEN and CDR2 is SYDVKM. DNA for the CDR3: TGTGCCAGCAGTTCCCCGGGACAGGGAGTAGGTGAGCAGTACTTC. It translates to CASSSPGQGVGEQYF.

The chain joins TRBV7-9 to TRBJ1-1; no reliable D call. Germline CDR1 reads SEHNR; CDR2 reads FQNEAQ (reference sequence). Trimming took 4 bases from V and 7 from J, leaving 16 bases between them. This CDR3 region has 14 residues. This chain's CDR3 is CASSYRGGRGEAFF. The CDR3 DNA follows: TGTGCCAGCAGCTACCGAGGTGGGAGAGGTGAAGCTTTCTTT.

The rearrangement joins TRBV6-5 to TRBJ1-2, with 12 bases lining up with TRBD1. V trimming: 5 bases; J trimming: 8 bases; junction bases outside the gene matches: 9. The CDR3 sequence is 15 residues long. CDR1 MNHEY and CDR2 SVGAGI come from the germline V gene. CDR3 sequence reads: CASSPGTGGHGGYTF. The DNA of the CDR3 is TGTGCCAGCAGTCCCGGGACAGGGGGCCACGGGGGCTACACCTTC.

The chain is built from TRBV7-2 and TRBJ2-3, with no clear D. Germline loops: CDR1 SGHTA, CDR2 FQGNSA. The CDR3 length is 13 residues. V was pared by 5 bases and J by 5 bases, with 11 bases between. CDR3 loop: CASSGRLRDTQYF. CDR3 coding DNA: TGTGCCAGCAGCGGCCGACTTCGAGATACGCAGTATTTT.

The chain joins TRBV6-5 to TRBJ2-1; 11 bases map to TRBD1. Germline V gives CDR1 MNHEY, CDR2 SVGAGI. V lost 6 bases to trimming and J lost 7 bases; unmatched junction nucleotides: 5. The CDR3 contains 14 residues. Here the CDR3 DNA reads TGTGCCAGCAGCCGAGGGGACAGGGGGAATGAGCAGTTCTTC. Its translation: CASSRGDRGNEQFF.

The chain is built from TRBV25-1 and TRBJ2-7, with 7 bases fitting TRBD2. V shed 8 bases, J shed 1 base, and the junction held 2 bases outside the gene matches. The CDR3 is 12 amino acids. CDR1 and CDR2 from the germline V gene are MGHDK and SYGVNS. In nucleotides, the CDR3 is TGTGCCAGCCGAGCGGGATCCTACGAGCAGTACTTC. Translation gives CASRAGSYEQYF.

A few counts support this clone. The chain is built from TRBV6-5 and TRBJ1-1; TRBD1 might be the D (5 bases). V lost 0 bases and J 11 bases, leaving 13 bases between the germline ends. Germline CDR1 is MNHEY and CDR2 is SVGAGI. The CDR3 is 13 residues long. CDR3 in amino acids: CASSYSDGARAFF. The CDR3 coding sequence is TGTGCCAGCAGTTACTCGGACGGGGCTCGGGCTTTCTTT.

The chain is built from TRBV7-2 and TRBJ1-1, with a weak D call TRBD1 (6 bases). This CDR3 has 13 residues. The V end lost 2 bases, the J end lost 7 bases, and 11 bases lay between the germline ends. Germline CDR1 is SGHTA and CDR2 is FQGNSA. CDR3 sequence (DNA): TGTGCCAGCAGCTTACAACAGGGATTTGAAGCTTTCTTT. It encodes CASSLQQGFEAFF.

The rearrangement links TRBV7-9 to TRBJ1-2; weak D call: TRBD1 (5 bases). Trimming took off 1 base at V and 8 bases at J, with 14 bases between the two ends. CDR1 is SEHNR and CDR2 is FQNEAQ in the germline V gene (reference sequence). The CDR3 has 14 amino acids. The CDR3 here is CASSLGSGTGGYTF. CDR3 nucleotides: TGTGCCAGCAGCTTAGGGTCAGGGACGGGAGGCTACACCTTC.